The next 14 T cell receptor beta chains were all read from a single sample in a study of CD8 T cells in ankylosing spondylitis. In TCRdb, the 5' RACE reads were re-called with MiXCR into one record per CDR3 protein. Of some 100,000 distinct CDR3 sequences in the sample, about 8.5% are singletons; the top ten hold nearly 10%. The sequenced sample consisted of blood, either unsorted or a sorted T cell fraction (not recorded which). These receptors were taken from a male donor with ankylosing spondylitis or in good health (not recorded which).

Ten or more counts support this clonotype. The chain links TRBV12-3 or TRBV12-4 to TRBJ2-3; 8 bases map to TRBD1. The CDR3 covers 18 residues. V lost 4 bases, J lost 0 bases, and 12 bases stayed unmatched. Here the CDR3 DNA reads TGTGCCAGCAGTTCGGAGACAGGGGTTGATCTGAGCACAGATACGCAGTATTTT. Translation: CASSSETGVDLSTDTQYF.

This clonotype has ten or more counts. The chain recombines TRBV5-1 with TRBJ2-1; D call uncertain. The V gene's germline CDR1 is SGHRS and CDR2 YFSETQ. V was shortened by 7 bases and J by 5 bases, with 7 bases between the two germline ends. This CDR3 region has 11 residues. CDR3: CASACHNEQFF. In DNA, the CDR3 is TGCGCCAGCGCGTGCCACAATGAGCAGTTCTTC.

Details on this clonotype: A much larger clone lies a single base off, so this may be a read error. This chain connects TRBV29-1 to TRBJ1-2; 9 nucleotides align to TRBD1. CDR1 and CDR2 from the germline V gene are SQVTM and ANQGSEA. This CDR3 is 13 amino acids long. Here the CDR3 DNA reads TGCAGCGTGCGGACAGGGGATTTCTATGGCTCCACCTTC. Translating it yields CSVRTGDFYGSTF. Full variable domain (outside the CDR3, taken from reference TRBV29-1 and TRBJ1-2): SAVISQKPSRDICQRGTSLTIQCQVDSQVTMMFWYRQQPGQSLTLIATANQGSEATYESGFVIDKFPISRPNLTFSTLTVSNMSPEDSSIYLCSVRTGDFYGSTFGSGTRLTVV.

This clonotype was detected many times. The chain combines TRBV5-1 with TRBJ2-2; 9 bases agree with TRBD2. Germline V lookup: CDR1 SGHRS, CDR2 YFSETQ. CDR3 size: 16 residues. V shed 6 bases and J 4 bases; nucleotides not matched to a gene: 10. This CDR3 reads CASTPSLAGITGELFF. CDR3 DNA sequence: TGCGCCAGCACCCCCTCCCTAGCGGGGATCACCGGGGAGCTGTTTTTT.

This clonotype was counted many times. This sequence joins TRBV29-1 and TRBJ1-5; no clear D. The CDR3 contains 13 residues. The V gene's germline CDR1 is SQVTM and CDR2 ANQGSEA. V lost 6 bases and J lost 2, with 11 bases in between. CDR3 residues: CSVAAGGNQPQHF. The CDR3 nucleotides are TGCAGCGTCGCGGCTGGGGGCAATCAGCCCCAGCATTTT. The full variable domain, completed using reference TRBV29-1 and TRBJ1-5, is SAVISQKPSRDICQRGTSLTIQCQVDSQVTMMFWYRQQPGQSLTLIATANQGSEATYESGFVIDKFPISRPNLTFSTLTVSNMSPEDSSIYLCSVAAGGNQPQHFGDGTRLSIL.

There are many counts of this clonotype. For the CDR3, the DNA is TGTGCCAGCAGCTCAGTGACAGGGGGCGGGTACGAGCAGTACTTC. Amino acid sequence: CASSSVTGGGYEQYF. V gene TRBV7-2 combines with J gene TRBJ2-7, with TRBD1 identical over 10 bases. The junction had 7 bases not matched to a gene; V was cut back by 4 bases and J by 4 bases. Per germline, CDR1 SGHTA and CDR2 FQGNSA. The CDR3 is 15 residues long.

To note about this clonotype: Being one base from a much bigger clone, this may be a read error. The V and J genes are TRBV6-1 and TRBJ2-7; TRBD2 might be the D (5 bases). Germline CDR1 and CDR2: MNHNS and SASEGT. V was cut by 6 bases and J by 4 bases, with 10 bases left in between. This CDR3 region has 12 residues. The chain's CDR3 is CASSIPGYEQYF. CDR3 nucleotide sequence: TGTGCCAGCAGCATACCGGGGTACGAGCAGTACTTC.

Concerning this clonotype: A much larger clone lies one base from this, so it may be a read error. The V gene is TRBV20-1, the J gene TRBJ1-2, with D perhaps matching TRBD1 (6 bases). The germline V gene has CDR1 DFQATT and CDR2 SNEGSKA (reference sequence). V dropped 5 bases and J dropped 10 bases, with 29 bases sitting between them. The CDR3 is 16 amino acids. The CDR3 sequence: CSAHSRGTGTTDDYTF. The CDR3 nucleotides read TGCAGTGCTCACAGCCGTGGTACTGGGACAACCGATGACTACACCTTC.

The gene calls are TRBV20-1 and TRBJ1-1; D not certain. Per germline, CDR1 DFQATT and CDR2 SNEGSKA (reference sequence). The length of the CDR3 is 14 residues. V lost 4 bases and J 1 base, leaving 13 bases between the germline ends. The CDR3 reads CSAIQIHSNTEAFF. The CDR3 region has the DNA TGCAGTGCTATTCAGATTCATTCGAACACTGAAGCTTTCTTT.

This clonotype was recorded at least ten times. The chain links TRBV27 to TRBJ2-2, with D unresolved. The CDR3 runs to 14 residues. V was shortened by 8 bases and J by 4 bases, with 14 bases between the two germline ends. Germline V gives CDR1 MNHEY, CDR2 SMNVEV (reference sequence). Here the CDR3 reads CASGHRPSTGELFF. DNA of the CDR3: TGTGCCAGCGGCCACCGCCCGAGCACCGGGGAGCTGTTTTTT.

At least ten counts were recorded for this clonotype. The CDR3 loop reads CASSPKPGDEQYF. DNA of the CDR3: TGTGCCAGCTCACCAAAACCAGGGGACGAGCAGTACTTC. The rearrangement joins TRBV18 to TRBJ2-7, with D maybe TRBD1 (6 bases). Germline CDR1 KGHSH, CDR2 LQKENI. Trimming stripped 2 bases from V and 5 bases from J, with 10 bases between. This CDR3 has 13 residues.

The table lists this clonotype with many counts. The chain is built from TRBV25-1 and TRBJ2-7; weak D call: TRBD2 (6 bases). Per germline, CDR1 MGHDK and CDR2 SYGVNS. CDR3 length equals 13 residues. V was pared by 6 bases and J by 6 bases, with 15 bases between. The CDR3 reads CASRDGGLGEQYF. The DNA of the CDR3 is TGTGCCAGCAGGGACGGGGGACTGGGCGAGCAGTACTTC.

This clonotype was detected many times. The chain uses TRBV20-1 and TRBJ1-6; possible D gene TRBD1, 6 bases. The V end lost 2 bases, the J end lost 2 bases, and 16 bases lay between the germline ends. The germline CDR1 and CDR2 sequences are DFQATT and SNEGSKA (reference sequence). The CDR3 runs to 17 residues. For the CDR3, the DNA is TGCAGTGCTAGACTTCCCGACAGGTCCGCCTATAATTCACCCCTCCACTTT. This encodes CSARLPDRSAYNSPLHF.

This clonotype showed up many times. The J gene is TRBJ2-1, the V gene TRBV24-1, with D perhaps given as TRBD1 or TRBD2 (5 bases each). Germline V gene data show CDR1 as KGHDR and CDR2 as SFDVKD. Trimming cost V 7 bases and J 5 bases, with 11 bases left between them. The CDR3 is 13 residues long. In DNA, the CDR3 is TGTGCCACCAGAGAGGGGCGTAACAATGAGCAGTTCTTC. It is translated as CATREGRNNEQFF.